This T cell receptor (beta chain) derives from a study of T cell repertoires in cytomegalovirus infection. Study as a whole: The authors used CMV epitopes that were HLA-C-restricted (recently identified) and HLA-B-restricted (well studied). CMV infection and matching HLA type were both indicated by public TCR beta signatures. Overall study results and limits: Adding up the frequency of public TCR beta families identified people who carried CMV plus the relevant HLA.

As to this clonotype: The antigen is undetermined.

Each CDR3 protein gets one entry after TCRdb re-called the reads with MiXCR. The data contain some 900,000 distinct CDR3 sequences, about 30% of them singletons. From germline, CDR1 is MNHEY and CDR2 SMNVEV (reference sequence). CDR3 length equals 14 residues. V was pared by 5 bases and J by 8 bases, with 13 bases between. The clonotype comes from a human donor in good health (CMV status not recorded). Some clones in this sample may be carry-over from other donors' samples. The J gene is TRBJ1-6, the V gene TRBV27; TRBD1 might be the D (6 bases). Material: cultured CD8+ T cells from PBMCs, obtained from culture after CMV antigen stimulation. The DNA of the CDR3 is TGTGCCAGCAGTCCTAGGACAGTGTATTCACCCCTCCACTTT. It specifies CASSPRTVYSPLHF.